This T cell receptor beta chain was found in a study of blood T cell repertoires in COVID-19. Someone with COVID-19 had been met by exposed participants within 2 weeks before study entry. After removal of 0 bases from V and 7 bases from J, the junction contained 4 bases not matched to a gene. Germline-derived CDR1 and CDR2 are SEHNR and FQNEAQ (reference sequence). This CDR3 comprises 14 residues. Per the original data handling: Nucleated cell number was recorded as an estimate derived from reference gene primer amplification. The assay was immunoSEQ multiplex PCR, and TCRdb's table has in-frame clones only and misses some. The DNA gave D and trimming, while V, J and clone size come from that table. The sample carries about 220,000 clones, 90% recorded once.

The sequence was obtained from a man aged 25 to 40 who had been exposed to COVID-19. Sequenced input: PBMCs or T cells enriched from blood (not recorded which). V gene TRBV7-9 combines with J gene TRBJ1-1; 8 bases are shared with TRBD1. CDR3 sequence reads: CASSLAGTGLEAFF. DNA of the CDR3: TGTGCCAGCAGCTTAGCGGGGACAGGACTTGAAGCTTTCTTT.